Below, 4 T cell receptor beta chains from the same sample are listed, as sequenced in a study of early T cells in non-severe SARS-CoV-2 infection. TCRdb reprocessed the 5' RACE reads via MiXCR and lists one record per CDR3 protein. The sample carries roughly 54,000 distinct CDR3 sequences, about 7.7% recorded once. Source: whole blood, taken at baseline. These receptors were collected from an adult who was a healthcare worker with PCR-confirmed SARS-CoV-2 infection or an uninfected control (not recorded which).

In its sample, this clonotype was seen a few times. The rearrangement links TRBV28 to TRBJ2-1, with unresolved D. The CDR3 runs to 13 residues. Germline CDR1 is MDHEN and CDR2 is SYDVKM. The ends were cut back, 5 bases at V and 9 bases at J, with 14 bases in the middle. CDR3 nucleotide sequence: TGTGCCAGCAGTCGTAACTCCGGGCTTGAGCAGTTCTTC. Protein: CASSRNSGLEQFF.

The chain has TRBV20-1 and TRBJ1-2; D gene ambiguous. CDR3 length: 13 residues. Looked up from germline, CDR1 is DFQATT and CDR2 is SNEGSKA (reference sequence). Trimming left V 1 base short and J 2 bases short, with 8 bases between. The CDR3 here is CSARAALNYGYTF. CDR3 nucleotide sequence: TGCAGTGCTAGAGCGGCCCTGAACTATGGCTACACCTTC.

The sample holds a few counts of this clonotype. The chain combines TRBV9 with TRBJ2-1; 8 bases match TRBD2. CDR1 and CDR2 from the germline V gene are SGDLS and YYNGEE. Germline trimming cut 4 bases from V and 15 bases from J; bases unmatched to any gene: 9. The CDR3 runs to 12 residues. CDR3 bases: TGTGCCAGCAGCTTTAGCGGGAAGTATCTGTTCTTC. Protein product: CASSFSGKYLFF.

The chain recombines TRBV20-1 with TRBJ1-2, with TRBD1 identical over 9 bases. Germline assignment: CDR1 DFQATT and CDR2 SNEGSKA (reference sequence). The CDR3 length is 13 residues. For the CDR3, the DNA is TGCAGAATTTCCGGGACAGGGCGAATTGGCTACACCTTC. It translates to CRISGTGRIGYTF.